This TCR beta chain was identified during a study of CD8 T cells in ankylosing spondylitis. The study's findings and limits: Reported data indicate significant enrichment of disease-linked clones within matched ankylosing spondylitis synovial fluid. Disease-associated clones were CD8+ and fairly uncommon in peripheral blood. The study identified a TCR beta motif of roughly eight highly homologous variants that appeared characteristic of ankylosing spondylitis blood.

In this sample, this clonotype turned up many times. Its antigen is not known. Scientists made TCR beta libraries using quantitative 5'-RACE with molecular barcodes. TCRdb passed the 5' RACE reads through MiXCR, listing each CDR3 protein once. Among some 840,000 distinct CDR3 sequences, 10% to 15% were seen once, and the ten largest hold around 0.51%. CDR3 size: 15 residues. Germline assignment: CDR1 SGHRS and CDR2 YFSETQ. V was shortened by 4 bases and J by 4 bases, with 15 bases between the two germline ends. The receptor's source is a male donor with ankylosing spondylitis. The rearrangement joins TRBV5-1 to TRBJ2-1; possibly TRBD1 for D (5 bases). Sequencing was done on a sample of blood, either unsorted or a sorted T cell fraction (not recorded which). CDR3 residues: CASSQLYRSYNEQFF. DNA for the CDR3: TGCGCCAGCAGCCAACTCTACAGGTCGTACAATGAGCAGTTCTTC. Combining the CDR3 with reference TRBV5-1 and TRBJ2-1 gives the whole variable domain KAGVTQTPRYLIKTRGQQVTLSCSPISGHRSVSWYQQTPGQGLQFLFEYFSETQRNKGNFPGRFSGRQFSNSRSEMNVSTLELGDSALYLCASSQLYRSYNEQFFGPGTRLTVL.